These 17 T cell receptor beta chains were sequenced from one sample in a study of CD8+CD57+ T cells in acquired aplastic anemia. Template material for TCR beta VDJ and CDR3 profiling consisted of genomic DNA. TCRdb re-called the reads with MiXCR, one entry per CDR3 protein. The data contain about 210,000 distinct CDR3 sequences, 34% of them singletons. The sample taken for sequencing was sorted CD4+, CD8+, or CD8+CD57+ T cells (not recorded which) from PBMCs. The source is a human donor in good health, serving as a control.

This chain uses TRBV13 with TRBJ1-4; 7 bases line up with TRBD1. This CDR3 spans 15 amino acids. Germline trimming cut 5 bases from V and 3 bases from J; bases unmatched to any gene: 6. Germline values: CDR1 PRHDT, CDR2 FYEKMQ (reference sequence). DNA for the CDR3: TGTGCCAGCAGCGGGCGAACAGGGGCTAATGAAAAACTGTTTTTT. Residues: CASSGRTGANEKLFF.

Details on this clonotype: A read error may explain this, as a much larger clone is one base away. The rearrangement links TRBV20-1 to TRBJ2-5, with D possibly TRBD1 on 5 matching bases. This CDR3 is 12 amino acids long. Per the germline V gene, CDR1 is DFQATT and CDR2 is SNEGSKA (reference sequence). The CDR3: CSAFSQEETQHF. As DNA, the CDR3 is TGCAGTGCATTCTCACAGGAAGAGACCCAGCACTTC.

This clonotype has a single count. The junction differs from germline at one of its ends, possibly a read error. The rearrangement uses TRBV12-3 or TRBV12-4 and TRBJ1-5; D may be TRBD1 (5 bases). The CDR3 has 12 residues. CDR3 sequence: CASTGGDQPQHF. The CDR3 nucleotides are TGTGCTAGCACCGGGGGGGATCAGCCCCAGCATTTT.

To note about this clonotype: A much bigger clone sits one base away, suggesting this may be a read error. The rearrangement links TRBV12-3 or TRBV12-4 to TRBJ2-7; D gene ambiguous. The CDR3 consists of 13 residues. CDR3 protein: CTSSYRVDYEQYF. As DNA, the CDR3 is TGTACCAGCAGTTACCGGGTAGACTACGAGCAGTACTTC.

The CDR3 spells CASSPGTGHTGELFF. The CDR3 DNA reads as TGCGCCAGCAGCCCTGGGACAGGTCACACCGGGGAGCTGTTTTTT. V usage is TRBV5-1 and J usage is TRBJ2-2; 8 bases line up with TRBD1. V shed 4 bases, J shed 3 bases, and the junction held 5 bases outside the gene matches. The germline CDR1 and CDR2 sequences are SGHRS and YFSETQ. This CDR3 has 15 residues.

As regards this clonotype: A read error may be the cause here, since a much bigger clone is one base away. The chain is built from TRBV20-1 and TRBJ1-1, with a possible D match to TRBD1 (6 bases). In germline, CDR1 is DFQATT, CDR2 SNEGSKA (reference sequence). The CDR3 covers 14 residues. CDR3 loop: CSGQQGGSGTGAFF. CDR3 sequence (DNA): TGCAGCGGTCAACAGGGAGGGTCAGGAACTGGAGCTTTCTTT.

In this sample, this clonotype turned up many times. This chain joins TRBV6-1 and TRBJ1-2; tentative D call: TRBD1 (5 bases). V dropped 6 bases and J dropped 10 bases, with 18 bases sitting between them. Germline V CDR1 and CDR2: MNHNS, SASEGT. This CDR3 region has 13 residues. The CDR3 bases are TGTGCCAGCAGCAAGGGGCCAGTTGGTGACTACACCTTC. It yields the protein CASSKGPVGDYTF.

This clonotype was recorded many times. This CDR3 is CASKFEGGRTEAFF. In DNA, the CDR3 is TGTGCCAGCAAATTTGAGGGCGGCAGAACTGAAGCTTTCTTT. The V gene is TRBV2, the J gene TRBJ1-1; D gene ambiguous. The V end was cut by 7 bases, the J end by 5 bases, with 17 bases between. Germline CDR1 reads SNHLY; CDR2 reads FYNNEI. This CDR3 has 14 residues. Complete variable domain (other parts from reference TRBV2 and TRBJ1-1): EPEVTQTPSHQVTQMGQEVILRCVPISNHLYFYWYRQILGQKVEFLVSFYNNEISEKSEIFDDQFSVERPDGSNFTLKIRSTKLEDSAMYFCASKFEGGRTEAFFGQGTRLTVV.

The chain employs TRBV2 and TRBJ1-5; D is undetermined. The V gene's germline CDR1 is SNHLY and CDR2 FYNNEI. This CDR3 is 14 amino acids long. V gave up 7 bases and J gave up 0 bases, with 10 bases separating them. CDR3 in DNA: TGTGCCAGCACCGGACCCTATAGCAATCAGCCCCAGCATTTT. Protein: CASTGPYSNQPQHF. The full variable domain, with the rest looked up from reference TRBV2 and TRBJ1-5, is EPEVTQTPSHQVTQMGQEVILRCVPISNHLYFYWYRQILGQKVEFLVSFYNNEISEKSEIFDDQFSVERPDGSNFTLKIRSTKLEDSAMYFCASTGPYSNQPQHFGDGTRLSIL.

This clonotype was seen many times. The chain has TRBV3-1 and TRBJ1-2; 11 nucleotides match TRBD1. V gave up 3 bases and J gave up 7 bases; unmatched junction bases: 4. Germline V gives CDR1 LGHDT, CDR2 YNNKEL (reference sequence). There are 14 residues in the CDR3. CDR3 residues: CASSHGQGAFGYTF. The DNA of the CDR3 is TGTGCCAGCAGCCACGGACAGGGGGCGTTTGGCTACACCTTC.

This clonotype was counted many times. CDR3: CASSSGNWNTEAFF. The CDR3 region has the DNA TGTGCCAGCAGCTCAGGAAATTGGAACACTGAAGCTTTCTTT. The V call is TRBV7-2, the J call TRBJ1-1; D is undetermined. The length of the CDR3 is 14 residues. The germline V and J ends were trimmed by 4 bases and 1 base, with 10 bases remaining between them. From germline, CDR1 is SGHTA and CDR2 FQGNSA.

The J gene is TRBJ1-1, the V gene TRBV7-8; TRBD1 is a possible D gene (6 bases). The germline CDR1 and CDR2 sequences are SGHVS and FQNEAQ. The CDR3 runs to 16 residues. V was pared by 1 base and J by 6 bases, with 18 bases between. CDR3 bases: TGTGCCAGCAGCTTAGAGGTAGGGGGAGTTACCCCTGAAGCTTTCTTT. This gives the protein CASSLEVGGVTPEAFF. The entire variable domain, with the rest obtained from reference TRBV7-8 and TRBJ1-1, is as follows: GAGVSQSPRYKVAKRGQDVALRCDPISGHVSLFWYQQALGQGPEFLTYFQNEAQLDKSGLPSDRFFAERPEGSVSTLKIQRTQQEDSAVYLCASSLEVGGVTPEAFFGQGTRLTVV.

This chain links TRBV5-5 with TRBJ1-1; D is unresolved. Trimming cost V 1 base and J 1 base, with 8 bases left between them. The germline CDR1 and CDR2 sequences are SGHKS and YYEKEE (reference sequence). CDR3 length: 14 residues. The CDR3 sequence is CASSLLFGNTEAFF. The DNA for the CDR3 is TGTGCCAGCAGCTTGCTTTTCGGGAACACTGAAGCTTTCTTT.

The V and J genes are TRBV7-2 and TRBJ2-7; D remains unclear. The V end lost 1 base, the J end lost 7 bases, and 11 bases lay between the germline ends. CDR3 length equals 13 residues. Germline CDR1 is SGHTA and CDR2 is FQGNSA. CDR3: CASSLEPTAEQYF. DNA for the CDR3: TGTGCCAGCAGCTTAGAACCGACGGCAGAGCAGTACTTC.

In its sample, this clonotype was seen many times. The V and J genes are TRBV20-1 and TRBJ2-7; 9 nucleotides line up with TRBD2. Germline V gives CDR1 DFQATT, CDR2 SNEGSKA (reference sequence). V dropped 5 bases and J dropped 9; count of bases not matched to a gene: 14. The CDR3 extends over 14 amino acids. In DNA, the CDR3 is TGCAGTGCTGCCCCCAGCGGGGGGCCGTCGATGCAGTACTTC. The encoded protein is CSAAPSGGPSMQYF.

CDR3 sequence reads: CASSLNRTGGSSYGYTF. The DNA of the CDR3 is TGTGCCAGCAGCTTAAACCGGACAGGGGGCTCTAGCTATGGCTACACCTTC. The chain links TRBV11-2 to TRBJ1-2; 11 bases align to TRBD1. The germline gives CDR1 SGHAT, CDR2 FQNNGV. The CDR3 spans 17 residues. Unmatched junction bases numbered 9, after V lost 2 bases and J lost 4 bases.

This clonotype was recorded many times. The V and J genes are TRBV7-9 and TRBJ1-5, with D uncertain. V was cut by 2 bases and J by 5 bases, with 4 bases left in between. The germline gives CDR1 SEHNR, CDR2 FQNEAQ (reference sequence). This CDR3 is built from 12 residues. The CDR3 DNA is TGTGCCAGCAGCTTAATGTATCAGCCCCAGCATTTT. It encodes CASSLMYQPQHF.